Listed below are T cell receptor beta chains from one sample, sequenced in a study of PD-L1 blockade in urothelial cancer. The repertoire was sequenced with immunoSEQ multiplex PCR; TCRdb's copy has only in-frame clones and lacks some. This sample has tens of thousands of clones, with around four fifths found just once. The sample here was PBMCs, taken around atezolizumab (anti-PD-L1) treatment. These TCRs come from a man between 65 and 85 years old with urothelial cancer. CDR3s include the opening cysteine and the closing phenylalanine or tryptophan. Fields, in order: J gene, clone size, V gene, D gene, CDR3 DNA, CDR3 protein. The D gene is left open where the match is weak. A clone size is listed for some rows: how often the clone was seen (once, few, many), or a class if it is expanded.

J gene: TRBJ2-7; clone size: .; V gene: TRBV28; D gene: .; CDR3 DNA: TGTGCCAGCAGTCGACGACTTCGGGTTGGCTACGAGCAGTACTTC; CDR3 protein: CASSRRLRVGYEQYF
J gene: TRBJ2-1; clone size: .; V gene: TRBV21-1; D gene: .; CDR3 DNA: TGTGCCAGCAGCAAAGCGCTAGCGGGAGGGCCGAGGGATGAGCAGTTCTTC; CDR3 protein: CASSKALAGGPRDEQFF
J gene: TRBJ1-2; clone size: once; V gene: TRBV19; D gene: .; CDR3 DNA: TGTGCCAGTAGTATCACCTACCGGGACGGGACTTTATATGGCTACACCTTC; CDR3 protein: CASSITYRDGTLYGYTF
J gene: TRBJ2-1; clone size: once; V gene: TRBV5-6; D gene: TRBD2; CDR3 DNA: TGTGCCAGCAATTTCCAACTAGCGGGAGGGTACAATGAGCAGTTCTTC; CDR3 protein: CASNFQLAGGYNEQFF
J gene: TRBJ1-1; clone size: .; V gene: TRBV11-2; D gene: .; CDR3 DNA: TGTGCCAGCAGCTTACAGGGAAGATCAGGGACTGAAGCTTTCTTT; CDR3 protein: CASSLQGRSGTEAFF
J gene: TRBJ1-4; clone size: .; V gene: TRBV2; D gene: .; CDR3 DNA: TGTGCCAGCAGTGGGGGGCAGGGGGAAAAACTGTTTTTT; CDR3 protein: CASSGGQGEKLFF
J gene: TRBJ1-5; clone size: .; V gene: TRBV19; D gene: TRBD1; CDR3 DNA: TGTGCCAGTAGTATAAAGGGGGCGCCTAGGCAGCCCCAGCATTTT; CDR3 protein: CASSIKGAPRQPQHF
J gene: TRBJ1-5; clone size: .; V gene: TRBV19; D gene: .; CDR3 DNA: TGTGCCAGTAGTGCCATCAGGGTTGGGGGCAATCAGCCCCAGCATTTT; CDR3 protein: CASSAIRVGGNQPQHF
J gene: TRBJ1-2; clone size: .; V gene: TRBV5-1; D gene: .; CDR3 DNA: TGCGCCAGCAGCTTGGGGACAACTAACTATGGCTACACCTTC; CDR3 protein: CASSLGTTNYGYTF
J gene: TRBJ1-5; clone size: .; V gene: TRBV4-1; D gene: .; CDR3 DNA: TGCGCCAGCAACCCAGCGGACTTGGGCAATCAGCCCCAGCATTTT; CDR3 protein: CASNPADLGNQPQHF
J gene: TRBJ2-3; clone size: .; V gene: TRBV27; D gene: .; CDR3 DNA: TGTGCCAGCAGTCTCTATCGAGGAGGGACCACGTCGGTGAGCACAGATACGCAGTATTTT; CDR3 protein: CASSLYRGGTTSVSTDTQYF
J gene: TRBJ2-1; clone size: .; V gene: TRBV5-1; D gene: TRBD1; CDR3 DNA: TGCGCCAGCAGCCCGGGACAGCTTACCTACAATGAGCAGTTCTTC; CDR3 protein: CASSPGQLTYNEQFF
J gene: TRBJ2-7; clone size: few; V gene: TRBV4-1; D gene: TRBD2; CDR3 DNA: TGCGCCAGCAGCGCTTCAGCGGGGGGCCCGCTAACCTACGAGCAGTACTTC; CDR3 protein: CASSASAGGPLTYEQYF
J gene: TRBJ2-2; clone size: .; V gene: TRBV5-1; D gene: TRBD2; CDR3 DNA: TGCGCCAGCATCCCGATGGGACTAGCGGGAGTAGACACCGGGGAGCTGTTTTTT; CDR3 protein: CASIPMGLAGVDTGELFF
J gene: TRBJ1-1; clone size: .; V gene: TRBV28; D gene: .; CDR3 DNA: TGTGCCAGCAGTTTGGGGGGGCTGAGCACTGAAGCTTTCTTT; CDR3 protein: CASSLGGLSTEAFF
J gene: TRBJ2-1; clone size: .; V gene: TRBV19; D gene: TRBD2; CDR3 DNA: TGTGCCAGTAGCCAAGGGACTAGCGGGAACAATGAGCAGTTCTTC; CDR3 protein: CASSQGTSGNNEQFF
J gene: TRBJ2-2; clone size: .; V gene: TRBV11-2; D gene: TRBD2; CDR3 DNA: TGTGCCAGCAGCTGGACTAGCGCCGGAGGTCGGACCGGGGAGCTGTTTTTT; CDR3 protein: CASSWTSAGGRTGELFF
J gene: TRBJ2-3; clone size: few; V gene: TRBV5-4; D gene: TRBD2; CDR3 DNA: TGTGCCAGCAGCCCGACTAGCGACATTAGCACAGATACGCAGTATTTT; CDR3 protein: CASSPTSDISTDTQYF
J gene: TRBJ1-5; clone size: .; V gene: TRBV4-1; D gene: .; CDR3 DNA: TGCGCCAGCAGCCGGACAGAAATTAATCAGCCCCAGCATTTT; CDR3 protein: CASSRTEINQPQHF
J gene: TRBJ2-7; clone size: .; V gene: TRBV7-8; D gene: .; CDR3 DNA: TGTGCCAGCAGCTTACAGGTCTTTACCTACGAGCAGTACTTC; CDR3 protein: CASSLQVFTYEQYF
J gene: TRBJ1-1; clone size: .; V gene: TRBV28; D gene: .; CDR3 DNA: TGTGCCAGCAGTTTGTTTGGGGGCGACACTGAAGCTTTCTTT; CDR3 protein: CASSLFGGDTEAFF
J gene: TRBJ2-5; clone size: .; V gene: TRBV15; D gene: .; CDR3 DNA: TGTGCCACCAGCAGACAGGCCTCAGAGACCCAGTACTTC; CDR3 protein: CATSRQASETQYF
J gene: TRBJ1-5; clone size: few; V gene: TRBV4-1; D gene: .; CDR3 DNA: TGCGCCAGCAGCCAAGATTTAGGGAGGGACAATCAGCCCCAGCATTTT; CDR3 protein: CASSQDLGRDNQPQHF
J gene: TRBJ2-2; clone size: .; V gene: TRBV19; D gene: TRBD1; CDR3 DNA: TGTGCCAGTAGGATAACAGGGGAGAACACCGGGGAGCTGTTTTTT; CDR3 protein: CASRITGENTGELFF
J gene: TRBJ2-7; clone size: .; V gene: TRBV10-2; D gene: TRBD2; CDR3 DNA: TGCGCCAGCACCCCTAGCGGGAGGGATAGCTACGAGCAGTACTTC; CDR3 protein: CASTPSGRDSYEQYF
J gene: TRBJ2-5; clone size: .; V gene: TRBV7-7; D gene: .; CDR3 DNA: TGTGCCAGCAAGTCCCAAGGACAGCCAGGGGAGACCCAGTACTTC; CDR3 protein: CASKSQGQPGETQYF
J gene: TRBJ2-3; clone size: .; V gene: TRBV9; D gene: .; CDR3 DNA: TGTGCCAGCAGCGCGGAGGGAAGGAGGTCTAGCGGCACAGATACGCAGTATTTT; CDR3 protein: CASSAEGRRSSGTDTQYF
J gene: TRBJ1-2; clone size: few; V gene: TRBV28; D gene: TRBD1; CDR3 DNA: TGTGCCAGCATGACAGGGGTGGACTATGGCTACACCTTC; CDR3 protein: CASMTGVDYGYTF
J gene: TRBJ1-5; clone size: .; V gene: TRBV4-2; D gene: TRBD1; CDR3 DNA: TGTGCCAGCAGCCAAGACAGGGGGAATCAGCCCCAGCATTTT; CDR3 protein: CASSQDRGNQPQHF
J gene: TRBJ2-1; clone size: .; V gene: TRBV19; D gene: .; CDR3 DNA: TGTGCCAGTAAAAGGAGGGACTCCTACAATGAGCAGTTCTTC; CDR3 protein: CASKRRDSYNEQFF
J gene: TRBJ2-2; clone size: .; V gene: TRBV30; D gene: .; CDR3 DNA: TGTGCCTGGAGTGTAGGCAGGGAAGGAGGGGAGCTGTTTTTT; CDR3 protein: CAWSVGREGGELFF
J gene: TRBJ2-7; clone size: .; V gene: TRBV7-9; D gene: .; CDR3 DNA: TGTGCCAGCAGCCCCGCGGCGATGGCGGGAGAGCAGTACTTC; CDR3 protein: CASSPAAMAGEQYF
J gene: TRBJ2-5; clone size: once; V gene: TRBV7-3; D gene: .; CDR3 DNA: TGTGCCAGCAGCTTAGGGGGGAGAGAGACCCAGTACTTC; CDR3 protein: CASSLGGRETQYF
J gene: TRBJ1-2; clone size: .; V gene: TRBV7-3; D gene: .; CDR3 DNA: TGTGCCAGCAGCTTAAAACAGGGTGCGGGCTACACCTTC; CDR3 protein: CASSLKQGAGYTF